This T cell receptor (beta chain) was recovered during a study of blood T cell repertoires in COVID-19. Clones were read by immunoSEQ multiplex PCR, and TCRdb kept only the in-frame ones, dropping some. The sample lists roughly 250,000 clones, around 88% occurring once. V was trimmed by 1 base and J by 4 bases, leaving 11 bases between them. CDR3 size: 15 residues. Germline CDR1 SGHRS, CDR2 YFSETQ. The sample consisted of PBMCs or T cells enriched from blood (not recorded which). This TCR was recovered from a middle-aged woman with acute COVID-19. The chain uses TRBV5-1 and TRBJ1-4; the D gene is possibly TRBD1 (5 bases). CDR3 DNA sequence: TGCGCCAGCAGCTTGTGGGCAGGGATTAATGAAAAACTGTTTTTT. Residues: CASSLWAGINEKLFF.